This paragraph covers one TCR beta chain sequence. Antigen specificity is unknown. The data originate from a study of vaccination effects on CD4 cells after COVID-19. Study-wide context: Either the BNT162b2 or mRNA-1273 vaccine was given to participants in two doses.

Assay used: immunoSEQ multiplex PCR; TCRdb lists only in-frame clones, some missing. The data contain tens of thousands of clones, more than 60% of them singletons. Expansion of antigen-specific CD4+ T cells with viral peptide pools was carried out by the ViraFEST assay before sequencing. On day 10 of culture, CD4+ T cells were separated out. Testing of the vaccine recipients showed negative nucleocapsid antibodies and no prior SARS-CoV-2 infection. They grew some 2 million PBMC in each well, adding approximately 10 IU/ml IL-2 and approximately 10 ug/ml peptides. At days 3 and 7, half of the medium was exchanged for IL-2 medium. CDR1 is LGHDT and CDR2 is YNNKEL in the germline V gene (reference sequence). The CDR3 is 15 amino acids. The germline V and J ends were trimmed by 3 bases and 8 bases, with 19 bases remaining between them. Study findings and constraints: Few convalescent patients, and no early post-infection timepoints, were available to the study.

The sample here was CD4+ T cells from PBMCs cultured with SARS-CoV-2 spike peptides, taken before COVID-19 vaccination. The TCR was taken from a human donor who received a COVID-19 vaccine. This chain links TRBV3-1 (or the pseudogene TRBV3-2) with TRBJ1-2, with a weak D call TRBD1 (5 bases). The CDR3 region is CASSHAQAGAAGYTF. The CDR3 DNA is TGTGCCAGCAGCCACGCCCAGGCCGGGGCAGCAGGCTACACCTTC.